The subject of this entry is one TCR beta chain. Its antigen remains undetermined. Base qualities are missing; no much larger clone stands one base away. The data were taken from a study of vaccination effects on CD4 cells after COVID-19 (dated by TCRdb to 2021 to 2024). For context, the study as a whole: In the ViraFEST assay, PBMC were stimulated with viral peptide pools, and TCR sequencing was then used to find antigen-specific CD4+ T cell clonotypes based on their expansion. The study compared SARS-CoV-2 spike-specific CD4+ TCR repertoires before and after mRNA vaccination in COVID-19 convalescent patients and infection-naive vaccine recipients. In the study, cultures from other donors were sequenced using the Oncomine TCR Beta short-read assay on an Illumina iSeq 100. Post-vaccine samples across the study were collected a median of 72 days after the second dose, with a range of 14 to 241. Altogether, approximately 10 COVID-19 convalescent patients and several SARS-CoV-2-naive healthy vaccine recipients made up the full study. Fewer than 2.5 million PBMC per well were cultured in IMDM with around 5.3% human AB serum, around 10 IU/ml IL-2 and gentamicin, plus 10 ug/ml peptides. Paper-wide results and their limitations: In healthy vaccine recipients, vaccine-induced clones were almost all SARS-CoV-2 mono-reactive, with only 1 of 255 being cross-reactive with common cold coronaviruses. Limitations of the study were the small number of convalescent patients and the absence of early post-infection timepoints. At late post-vaccination timepoints, both infection-induced and vaccine-induced clones showed marked clonal contraction, consistent with waning T cell responses.

After around 11 days of culture, CD4+ T cells were isolated with the EasySep CD4+ T cell isolation kit. Participants received two doses of either the BNT162b2 or the mRNA-1273 mRNA SARS-CoV-2 vaccine. Negative nucleocapsid antibody results before and after vaccination confirmed that the healthy vaccine recipients had no prior SARS-CoV-2 infection. Half of the culture medium was replaced with fresh IL-2-containing medium on days 3 and 7. Unless otherwise noted, each peptide stimulation condition was cultured in triplicate wells. Using Ficoll-Paque Plus gradient centrifugation, PBMC were separated from whole blood and then either used fresh or cryopreserved at -140C. Genomic DNA was extracted from cultured CD4+ T cells with the QIAamp micro DNA kit. Libraries were prepared through the immunoSEQ multiplex PCR assay. TCR beta CDR3 sequencing was performed on DNA from the cultured, isolated CD4+ T cells. On the study's bioinformatics: Non-productive TCR sequences were removed and reads were trimmed to the CDR3 region, keeping CDR3s of at least 7 amino acids. The MANAFEST web app was used to pick out antigen-specific clonotypes by comparing their expansion in peptide wells with that in reference cultures. To be called positive, a clone needed expansion at FDR<0.05 compared with the reference and with all other wells, an odds ratio greater than 5, and a frequency greater than 0.1% in two replicate wells. Clonotypes significantly expanded in SARS-CoV-2 spike wells and in at least one common cold coronavirus spike condition were defined as cross-reactive. Levenshtein distance calculated with the stringdist R package was used to assess CDR3 similarity, and unrooted trees were constructed with ape in R 3.6.1. TCRdb's version of the immuneACCESS table is confined to in-frame rearrangements and falls short of the full clone set. An unresolved V gene accounts for under half of the shortfall where checked; the remainder is of unknown origin. The D gene and trimming were derived from the DNA, and the V and J assignments and clone size from that table. This sample has 30,000 to 35,000 clones in its table, and 74% of those were observed once. The top ten clones comprise 15% of the sample.

The material was CD4+ T cells from PBMCs cultured without peptide, obtained after COVID-19 vaccination. The receptor comes from a human donor who received a COVID-19 vaccine.

The CDR3 protein: CASSLGANQPQHF. The sequence in DNA is TGTGCCAGCAGCTTAGGTGCGAATCAGCCCCAGCATTTT. The chain joins TRBV7-2 to TRBJ1-5; the D gene cannot be resolved reliably. Trimming costs V 1 base and J 4 bases, and their ends lie 5 bases apart. Reading the germline V gene gives CDR1 SGHTA and CDR2 FQGNSA. Including the terminal cysteine and phenylalanine, the CDR3 comprises 13 residues. The entry retains the CDR3 DNA only, 39 bases that are in frame from base 1.